This T cell receptor beta chain originates from a study of blood T cell repertoires in COVID-19. On the study more broadly: Italy, Spain and the United States were the sources of the convalescent and acute COVID-19 samples. PBMCs, B-cell-depleted T cells, or T cells provided the cDNA or gDNA that made up the material.

V was pared by 3 bases and J by 5 bases, with 5 bases of the junction left unmatched. Germline V gives CDR1 PRHDT, CDR2 FYEKMQ (reference sequence). The CDR3 extends over 14 amino acids. The data were produced by immunoSEQ multiplex PCR, yet TCRdb's version contains in-frame clones alone and is incomplete. The repertoire consists of fewer than 200,000 clones, with more than 75% occurring once and the leading ten covering roughly 2.5%. This clonotype originated in a woman aged 80 or older with COVID-19, enrolled during active disease. The sequenced sample was peripheral blood. V gene TRBV13 combines with J gene TRBJ1-1, with TRBD1 matching 8 bases. CDR3: CASSFDRGGTEAFF. The CDR3 DNA sequence: TGTGCCAGCAGCTTCGACAGGGGCGGAACTGAAGCTTTCTTT.